Listed below are T cell receptor beta chains from one sample, sequenced in a study of beta chain features in type 1 diabetes. The data were produced by immunoSEQ multiplex PCR, yet TCRdb's version contains in-frame clones alone and is incomplete. The sample holds a few hundred thousand clones, about 32% seen once. Source material: naive CD4+ T cells from blood. The receptor set was obtained from a man between 18 and 29 years old in good health. Each CDR3 is given with its conserved first and last residue. The D gene is left open where the match is weak. Size values are once, few and many counts, or a class for expanded clones, and some rows have none.

v_call	clone_size	d_call	cdr3_length	j_call	cdr3_nt	cdr3_aa
TRBV4-2	-	-	12	TRBJ1-2	TGTGCCAGCAGCCAGGCGAACTATGGCTACACCTTC	CASSQANYGYTF
TRBV5-4	-	TRBD1	15	TRBJ2-1	TGTGCCAGCAGCCCCACAGGGGATTCCTACAATGAGCAGTTCTTC	CASSPTGDSYNEQFF
TRBV19	-	-	14	TRBJ2-7	TGTGCCAGTAGTATCGCCACAGGACGCTACGAGCAGTACTTC	CASSIATGRYEQYF
TRBV7-9	few	-	14	TRBJ2-1	TGTGCCAGCAGCCTCGACAGCCGCTACAATGAGCAGTTCTTC	CASSLDSRYNEQFF
TRBV29-1	few	-	12	TRBJ2-3	TGCAGCGTGGCCTTCAGCACAGATACGCAGTATTTT	CSVAFSTDTQYF
TRBV6-1	-	TRBD1	13	TRBJ2-7	TGTGCCAGCAGCCGGACAGGGATCCACGAGCAGTACTTC	CASSRTGIHEQYF
TRBV6-1	-	TRBD1	18	TRBJ2-7	TGTGCCAGCAGTGAAATGGACAGGGGGCCGAAAAGCTCCTACGAGCAGTACTTC	CASSEMDRGPKSSYEQYF
TRBV7-7	few	TRBD1	15	TRBJ2-1	TGTGCCAGCAGCCCGGGACAGTGGGGTAACAATGAGCAGTTCTTC	CASSPGQWGNNEQFF
TRBV5-1	once	-	13	TRBJ2-7	TGCGCCAGCAGCTTGGCTCCTCAATACGAGCAGTACTTC	CASSLAPQYEQYF
TRBV27	-	TRBD2	14	TRBJ2-5	TGTGCCAGCAGAACAGCGGGAGGCGGAGAGACCCAGTACTTC	CASRTAGGGETQYF
TRBV20-1	-	-	10	TRBJ2-7	TGCAGTGCTACCCGTTACGAGCAGTACTTC	CSATRYEQYF
TRBV9	-	-	15	TRBJ2-7	TGTGCCAGCAGCGTAGGGCCCCTTCAGGCCTACGAGCAGTACTTC	CASSVGPLQAYEQYF
TRBV5-1	-	-	15	TRBJ2-1	TGCGCCAGCAGCTTGGATAGGCTGCTTGGACATGAGCAGTTCTTC	CASSLDRLLGHEQFF
TRBV18	-	-	15	TRBJ2-7	TGTGCCAGCTCACCCTTGGGCAGTGGGGCGTACGAGCAGTACTTC	CASSPLGSGAYEQYF
TRBV7-9	few	-	13	TRBJ1-1	TGTGCCAGCACCTCACAGGCGGCCACTGAAGCTTTCTTT	CASTSQAATEAFF
TRBV29-1	few	-	14	TRBJ2-4	TGCAGCGTTGAGGAGACAACTGCCAAAAACATTCAGTACTTC	CSVEETTAKNIQYF
TRBV7-2	-	-	14	TRBJ1-2	TGTGCCAGCAGCTTACCCCAGGGCCGCCGGGGCTACACCTTC	CASSLPQGRRGYTF
TRBV20-1	-	-	11	TRBJ2-3	TGCAGTGCGAAGGGGGCAGATACGCAGTATTTT	CSAKGADTQYF
TRBV4-2	-	-	12	TRBJ1-4	TGTGCCAGCAGCTCAGATAGGGAAAAACTGTTTTTT	CASSSDREKLFF
TRBV29-1	-	-	14	TRBJ2-1	TGCAGCGTTGTCATATTCTTAATTCGGAATGAGCAGTTCTTC	CSVVIFLIRNEQFF
TRBV7-3	-	TRBD2	15	TRBJ2-5	TGTGCCAGCAGCCGGGGACTAGCGGTCCAAGAGACCCAGTACTTC	CASSRGLAVQETQYF
TRBV6-5	few	-	13	TRBJ2-7	TGTGCCAGCACCGGGGACTCCCGAATGGAGCAGTACTTC	CASTGDSRMEQYF
TRBV1	few	-	17	TRBJ2-3	TGCACCAGCAGCCAAGATAGTAGGGGACTAGCTATAGATACGCAGTATTTT	CTSSQDSRGLAIDTQYF
TRBV9	-	-	14	TRBJ2-7	TGTGCCAGCAGCGTAGGGCCAGGCCACCACGAGCAGTACTTC	CASSVGPGHHEQYF